This is a list of T cell receptor beta chains from one sample in a study of blood T cell repertoires in COVID-19. Assay: immunoSEQ multiplex PCR; the TCRdb copy retains only in-frame clones and omits some. The sample consists of about 250,000 clones, roughly 80% of them appearing once. The sequencing input was peripheral blood. These receptors came from a woman older than 75 with active or convalescent COVID-19. The conserved cysteine and the conserved F or W are not part of the CDR3 here. D genes are given only for firm matches. The size entry is marked missing in some rows and otherwise reads once, few, many or a size class.

. | . | 13 | TRBV5-6 | ASSSNTGNQETQY
. | . | 11 | TRBV6-5 | ASSKETARGYT
. | TRBD1 | 13 | TRBV6-5 | ASSSTGGYTYEQY
. | . | 11 | TRBV5-1 | ASSLTVDYGYT
once | . | 13 | TRBV5-6 | ASSAGGGSSYEQY
. | TRBD1 | 13 | TRBV19 | ASSTSGTGIHEQY
. | . | 12 | TRBV5-6 | ASSSGLEGEKLF
. | TRBD1 | 13 | TRBV29-1 | SVDRGWGMNTEAF
. | . | 13 | TRBV7-9 | ASSLSQATNEKLF
. | . | 13 | TRBV28 | ASSFASGKFYGYT
. | TRBD1 | 11 | TRBV12-3/TRBV12-4 | ASSNMDRAEQY
. | TRBD2 | 15 | TRBV19 | ASISPGLAVNTGELF
. | TRBD1 | 15 | TRBV10-3 | AISESIRTGPPYGYT
. | . | 13 | TRBV27 | ASSLSTGAYTEAF
few | . | 12 | TRBV28 | ASSKTTQNTEAF
. | . | 11 | TRBV6-5 | ASNEGGGIGYT
. | TRBD1 | 12 | TRBV6-4 | ASRETGAYNEQF
many | . | 12 | TRBV2 | ASNKQVVNEKLF
few | . | 11 | TRBV5-8 | ASSRRPGRGYT
. | . | 12 | TRBV15 | ATSRDPIDTEAF
once | TRBD1 | 15 | TRBV4-1 | ASSQARKQGSSYEQY
. | TRBD1 | 13 | TRBV5-4 | ASSGRDRQSYEQY
. | TRBD1 | 16 | TRBV5-1 | ASSFGSRTGGSTDTQY
few | TRBD1 | 14 | TRBV11-2 | ASRRSGQGNNYGYT
few | . | 14 | TRBV5-1 | ASSLFGVSADTEAF
. | TRBD2 | 12 | TRBV5-1 | ASSEAGGTDTQY
. | TRBD1 | 14 | TRBV5-1 | ASSPGDRSSGNTIY
. | TRBD1 | 13 | TRBV5-1 | ASTRQGGEQETQY
. | . | 12 | TRBV7-9 | ASSSAGSWYGYT